The source of this T cell receptor (beta chain) is a study of T cell responses to AZD1222 COVID-19 vaccine. Profiled with immunoSEQ multiplex PCR; TCRdb holds only in-frame clones, not every one. The sample yields some 150,000 clones, under 95% seen once. The V gene lost 6 bases and the J gene lost 5 bases, with 3 bases spanning the gap. Germline CDR1 reads MNHEY; CDR2 reads SVGAGI. This CDR3 has 10 amino acids. Points from the study as a whole: Spike-specific TCR breadth rose after two AZD1222 doses, and depth rose as well. Unmutated regions of variants are reportedly targeted by nearly half of spike-specific TCRs. Clonal diversity may have been underestimated, and the donors were mostly white British, with more females than males.

For this clone: Its antigen is currently unknown.

This material consisted of peripheral blood, taken on day 0 of MenACWY control vaccination. The TCR sequence derives from an adult in good health. This chain joins TRBV6-5 and TRBJ2-3, with no clear D. The CDR3 coding sequence is TGTGCCAGCAGGAGAGATACGCAGTATTTT. Residues: CASRRDTQYF.